This T cell receptor beta chain was recovered during a study of graft-versus-host responses after intestinal transplantation. The overall study: Each patient got anti-thymocyte globulin induction, then tacrolimus and steroids for two to four years. Study results and limitations: The highest levels of circulating GvH clones went along with early declines in HvG clones after transplant. GvH clones detected in recipient marrow included some appearing first in ileum or blood.

Germline V CDR1 and CDR2: SGHVS, FQNEAQ. V was shortened by 5 bases and J by 8 bases, with 18 bases between the two germline ends. The CDR3 loop spans 14 amino acids. Sequenced by immunoSEQ multiplex PCR; TCRdb stores in-frame clones only, minus some. The data hold over 90,000 clones, with 91% observed a single time. Comments on this clone: Its antigen is unknown.

The sequence was obtained from a human donor who was the organ donor for an intestinal transplant. The material was unstimulated CD4+ T cells sorted from spleen or lymph node cells, obtained before transplant. The rearrangement joins TRBV7-8 to TRBJ1-2, with a weak D call TRBD1 (5 bases). The CDR3 DNA is TGTGCCAGCAGCCTATACCACAGGTTGGGGGGCTACACCTTC. The encoded protein is CASSLYHRLGGYTF.